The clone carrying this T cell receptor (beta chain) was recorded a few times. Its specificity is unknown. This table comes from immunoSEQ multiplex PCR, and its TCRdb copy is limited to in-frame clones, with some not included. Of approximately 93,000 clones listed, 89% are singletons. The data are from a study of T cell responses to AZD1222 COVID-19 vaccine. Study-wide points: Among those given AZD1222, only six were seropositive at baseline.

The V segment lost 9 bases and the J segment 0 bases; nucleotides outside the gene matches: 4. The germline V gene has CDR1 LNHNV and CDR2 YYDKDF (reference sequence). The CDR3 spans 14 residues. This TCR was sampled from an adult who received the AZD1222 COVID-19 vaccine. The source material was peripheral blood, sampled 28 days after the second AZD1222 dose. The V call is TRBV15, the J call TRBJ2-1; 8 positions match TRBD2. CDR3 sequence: CATIAGSSYNEQFF. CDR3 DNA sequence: TGTGCCACGATAGCGGGAAGCTCCTACAATGAGCAGTTCTTC.